Following are 14 T cell receptor beta chains from one sample sequenced in a study of CXCR3-negative and CXCR3-positive naive CD8 T cells. Carrying UMI labels, the TRB cDNA libraries were prepared through 5' RACE. TCRdb reanalyzed the 5' RACE reads, giving one entry per CDR3 protein sequence and no DNA. This listing includes about 130,000 distinct CDR3 sequences. The sample consisted of naive CXCR3- CD8+ T cells from blood. The subset: CD45RO-CCR7+CD27+CD95- naive CD8+ T cells lacking CXCR3 (TNR3-). Every receptor here comes from a human donor in good health. Some clones in this sample may be carry-over from other donors' samples.

J is TRBJ2-7 and V is TRBV13; checking the TCRdb D call of TRBD1 is not possible without DNA. Germline assignment: CDR1 PRHDT and CDR2 FYEKMQ (reference sequence). This CDR3 is 14 amino acids long. This CDR3 reads CASSNGTGGYEQYF.

The chain couples TRBV10-3 to TRBJ2-1. Germline CDR1 is ENHRY and CDR2 is SYGVKD. This CDR3 spans 11 amino acids. The CDR3 reads CAISERNEQFF.

CDR3 region: CATQRTGNTEAFF. The genes are TRBV10-3 and TRBJ1-1; TCRdb designates TRBD1, a call that cannot be tested without DNA. There are 13 residues in the CDR3. Germline loops: CDR1 ENHRY, CDR2 SYGVKD.

The V call is TRBV29-1, the J call TRBJ1-2; TCRdb reports TRBD1, a call that lacks DNA to check it against. The CDR3 is made up of 12 amino acids. Germline assignment: CDR1 SQVTM and CDR2 ANQGSEA. CDR3 residues: CSVVPGDYGYTF.

The chain carries TRBV29-1 and TRBJ2-3; the TRBD2 assignment by TCRdb is unverifiable without DNA. The germline V gene encodes CDR1 SQVTM and CDR2 ANQGSEA. This CDR3 comprises 15 residues. CDR3 loop: CSVGAPLGPTDTQYF.

V is TRBV5-4 and J is TRBJ2-5; the D call from TCRdb, TRBD1, cannot be confirmed without DNA. Germline CDR1 and CDR2: SGHNT and YYREEE (reference sequence). The CDR3 is 14 residues long. The CDR3 here is CASSFRTFQETQYF.

The rearrangement links TRBV14 to TRBJ2-1; TCRdb returns TRBD2, unconfirmable since there is no DNA. The CDR3 has 14 amino acids. Germline V gives CDR1 SGHDN, CDR2 FVKESK. CDR3: CASSQDMGGNEQFF.

This chain links TRBV7-9 with TRBJ1-1; TCRdb indicates TRBD1, and absent DNA this call remains unverified. CDR3 length: 17 residues. Germline V CDR1 and CDR2: SEHNR, FQNEAQ (reference sequence). CDR3 residues: CASSSPPGQTLNTEAFF. Drawing the rest from reference TRBV7-9 and TRBJ1-1, the complete variable domain is DTGVSQNPRHKITKRGQNVTFRCDPISEHNRLYWYRQTLGQGPEFLTYFQNEAQLEKSRLLSDRFSAERPKGSFSTLEIQRTEQGDSAMYLCASSSPPGQTLNTEAFFGQGTRLTVV.

The V and J genes are TRBV5-1 and TRBJ2-6; TCRdb outputs TRBD1, but without DNA this stays unchecked. Germline-derived CDR1 and CDR2 are SGHRS and YFSETQ. There are 18 residues in the CDR3. Here the CDR3 reads CASSLVGQDSSGANVLTF.

The chain couples TRBV12-3 or TRBV12-4 to TRBJ2-1. The CDR3 is made up of 11 amino acids. This chain's CDR3 is CASSLRNEQFF.

This rearrangement joins TRBV29-1 to TRBJ2-3; TCRdb names TRBD1, which stays unverified in the absence of DNA. The CDR3 length is 14 residues. CDR1 is SQVTM, CDR2 ANQGSEA, per germline. CDR3: CSVVRGLRTDTQYF.

The chain couples TRBV5-1 to TRBJ2-7; no DNA is available, so the TRBD2 call from TCRdb remains unchecked. The CDR3 has 15 residues. Germline values: CDR1 SGHRS, CDR2 YFSETQ. CDR3 in amino acids: CASSLAAAGAFEQYF.

V gene TRBV24-1 combines with J gene TRBJ2-1; TCRdb designates TRBD1, a call that cannot be tested without DNA. CDR3 length: 16 residues. Per the germline V gene, CDR1 is KGHDR and CDR2 is SFDVKD. Here the CDR3 reads CATSDPGRGESNEQFF.

The chain couples TRBV10-3 to TRBJ1-1; TCRdb's assignment of TRBD1 cannot be checked, as there is no DNA. The CDR3 sequence is 15 residues long. Per the germline V gene, CDR1 is ENHRY and CDR2 is SYGVKD. CDR3 sequence: CAISESWDSHTEAFF.